This TCR beta chain stems from a study of molecular identifiers for immune sequencing clone quantification (dated by TCRdb to 2017 to 2018). Study-level background: For a replicate experiment, the RNA from either approximately 20,000 or 98,000 naive CD8 T cells was divided into five aliquots, and four of those aliquots went on to sequencing. This methods study benchmarked molecular-identifier clustering-based TCR repertoire sequencing (MIDCIRS) and TCR RNA copy counting, using CD8 T cells to do so.

The germline V gene encodes CDR1 LNHNV and CDR2 YYDKDF (reference sequence). Its CDR3 holds 14 amino acids, cysteine through phenylalanine. Only CDR3 DNA remains: 42 bases, in frame from the first base. At the junction V is shortened by 7 bases and J by 6 bases, with 17 bases in between. The receptor library was made with PCR. Sequencing took place on an Illumina HiSeq 4000. Preparation of bulk TCR libraries followed a previously described approach, with the TCR primers listed in Table S5. The Qiagen AllPrep DNA/RNA kit was used to purify total RNA. Before analysis, reads from multiple sequencing runs of the same library were pooled. For the original study's pipeline: Reads were retained only if the reads had an exact TCR constant sequence, and the retained reads were trimmed to 150 nt and grouped according to their 12-nt molecular barcodes. Reads in each barcode group were sub-clustered using a 15% Levenshtein threshold, and a quality-weighted consensus sequence was built for each RNA molecule. Non-functional sequences were filtered out, along with any lower-count sequence sitting one edit away from another sequence. Barcode sub-clusters with fewer than 20% of the maximum read count were removed, based on fitting two negative binomial distributions. TCRdb trimmed public reads at Q25 via fastp, called clones via MiXCR and kept in-frame beta chains. Each CDR3 protein appears once, grouped with its most common genes and DNA. These V and J calls derive from TCRdb rather than the authors' analysis. The sample table lists roughly 10,000 distinct CDR3 sequences, approximately 14% of them with a count of one. The top ten clones comprise approximately 1.5% of the sample.

This clonotype is termed medium-sized (0.01 to 0.1%). Its cognate antigen has yet to be identified. No qualities accompany the bases; no much larger clone lies one base away. Findings and caveats that apply to the study as a whole: Highly expanded clone sizes could be underestimated if identical TCR molecules share a barcode. Spiked-in Jurkat TCR RNA equal to a single cell's worth was reported to be detectable even within 1,200,000 naive CD8 T cells. Clones above 20 RNA copies held over 97% of molecules in CMV-specific effector cells but under 1% in naive cells. Without barcode sub-clustering, chimeric consensus sequences inflated TCR diversity; chimeras reached as high as 47%. Modeling estimated around 3.2 recovered TCR RNA copies per cell, compared with about ten by digital PCR, which implies about 30% capture efficiency. Naive libraries contained spiked-in Jurkat TCR RNA (approximately ten copies' worth), which is not part of the donor repertoire.

Libraries of naive CD8 T cells were built from approximately 20,000 to 1,000,000 sorted cells, with 10%, 30% or 50% of the purified RNA used. Naive CD8 T cells, defined as CD8+CD4-CCR7+CD45RA+, were FACS-sorted into RLT Plus buffer on a BD FACSAria II. Detection sensitivity was tested by spiking Jurkat RNA equal to roughly ten TCR copies' worth into samples containing roughly 19,000-1,000,000 naive CD8 T cells. CD8 T cells were enriched with RosetteSep CD8+ T Cell Enrichment Cocktail and Ficoll-Paque, followed by ACK red cell lysis. The rearranged segments are TRBV15 and TRBJ2-3, with TRBD2 as a weak D call on 6 bases. The sample was naive CD8+ T cells from blood, with Jurkat cell RNA spiked in. This sample's cell subset or site label indicates: FACS-sorted CD8+CD4-CCR7+CD45RA+ naive T cells. The sequence derives from a human donor in good health. Some libraries in this study had Jurkat cell RNA spiked in. The CDR3 reads CATTRPGESDTQYF. The bases are TGTGCCACCACCCGTCCGGGGGAGTCGGATACGCAGTATTTT.